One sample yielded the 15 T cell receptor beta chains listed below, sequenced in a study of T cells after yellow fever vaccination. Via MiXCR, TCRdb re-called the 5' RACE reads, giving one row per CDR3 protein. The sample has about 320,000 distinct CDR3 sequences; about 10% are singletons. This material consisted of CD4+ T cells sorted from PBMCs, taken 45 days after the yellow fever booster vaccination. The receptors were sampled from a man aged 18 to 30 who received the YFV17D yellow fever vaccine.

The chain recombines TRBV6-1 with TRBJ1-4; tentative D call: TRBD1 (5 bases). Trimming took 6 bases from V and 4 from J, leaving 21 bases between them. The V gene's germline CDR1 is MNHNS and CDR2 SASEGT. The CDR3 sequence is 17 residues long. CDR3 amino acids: CASRETHGARLNEKLFF. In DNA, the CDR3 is TGTGCCAGCAGAGAGACGCACGGGGCCAGACTTAATGAAAAACTGTTTTTT.

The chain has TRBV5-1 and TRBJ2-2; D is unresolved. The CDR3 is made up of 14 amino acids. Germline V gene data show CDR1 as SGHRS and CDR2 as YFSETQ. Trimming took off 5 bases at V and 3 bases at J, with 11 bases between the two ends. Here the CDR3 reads CASRVQADTGELFF. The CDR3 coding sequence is TGCGCCAGCAGAGTGCAGGCGGACACCGGGGAGCTGTTTTTT.

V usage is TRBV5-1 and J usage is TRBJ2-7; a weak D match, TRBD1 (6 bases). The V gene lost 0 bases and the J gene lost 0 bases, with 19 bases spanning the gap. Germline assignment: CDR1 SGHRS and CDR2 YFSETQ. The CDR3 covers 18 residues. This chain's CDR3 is CASSLGGRPWEPSYEQYF. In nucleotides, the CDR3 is TGCGCCAGCAGCTTGGGGGGGCGGCCGTGGGAGCCCTCCTACGAGCAGTACTTC.

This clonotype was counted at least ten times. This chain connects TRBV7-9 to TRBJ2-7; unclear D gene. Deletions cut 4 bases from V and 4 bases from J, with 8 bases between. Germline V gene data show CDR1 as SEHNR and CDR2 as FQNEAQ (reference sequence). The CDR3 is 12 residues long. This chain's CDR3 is CASSSAGYEQYV. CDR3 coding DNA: TGTGCCAGCAGCTCCGCCGGGTACGAGCAGTACGTC.

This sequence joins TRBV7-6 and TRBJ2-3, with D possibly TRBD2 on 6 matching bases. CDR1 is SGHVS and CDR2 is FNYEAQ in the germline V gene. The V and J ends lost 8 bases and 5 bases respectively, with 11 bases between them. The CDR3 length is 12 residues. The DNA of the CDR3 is TGTGCCAGCCGGGGGTTAGGAGATACGCAGTATTTT. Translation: CASRGLGDTQYF.

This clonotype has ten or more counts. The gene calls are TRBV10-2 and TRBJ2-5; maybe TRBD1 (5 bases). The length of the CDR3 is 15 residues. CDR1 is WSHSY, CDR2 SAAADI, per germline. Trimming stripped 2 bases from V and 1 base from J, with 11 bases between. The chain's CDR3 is CASSEKGRAQETQYF. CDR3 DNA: TGCGCCAGCAGTGAGAAGGGCAGGGCCCAAGAGACCCAGTACTTC.

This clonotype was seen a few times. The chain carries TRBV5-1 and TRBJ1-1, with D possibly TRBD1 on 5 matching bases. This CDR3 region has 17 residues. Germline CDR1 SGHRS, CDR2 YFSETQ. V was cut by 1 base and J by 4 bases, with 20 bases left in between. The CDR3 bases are TGCGCCAGCAGCTTGTCACCCCCGGCAGGGCCGGGCACTGAAGCTTTCTTT. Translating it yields CASSLSPPAGPGTEAFF. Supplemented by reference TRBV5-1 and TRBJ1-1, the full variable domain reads KAGVTQTPRYLIKTRGQQVTLSCSPISGHRSVSWYQQTPGQGLQFLFEYFSETQRNKGNFPGRFSGRQFSNSRSEMNVSTLELGDSALYLCASSLSPPAGPGTEAFFGQGTRLTVV.

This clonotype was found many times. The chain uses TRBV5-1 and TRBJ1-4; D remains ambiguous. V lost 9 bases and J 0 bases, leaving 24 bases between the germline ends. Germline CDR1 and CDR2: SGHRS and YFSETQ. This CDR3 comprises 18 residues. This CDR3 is CANLPGIAKIATNEKLFF. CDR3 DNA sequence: TGCGCCAATCTCCCCGGGATCGCGAAAATTGCAACTAATGAAAAACTGTTTTTT.

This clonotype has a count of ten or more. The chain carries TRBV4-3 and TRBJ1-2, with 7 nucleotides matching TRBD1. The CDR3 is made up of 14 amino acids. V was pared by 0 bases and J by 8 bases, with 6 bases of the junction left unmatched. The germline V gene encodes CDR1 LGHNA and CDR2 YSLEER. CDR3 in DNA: TGCGCCAGCAGCCAAGATGAGGGGGCGCGGGGCTACACCTTC. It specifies CASSQDEGARGYTF.

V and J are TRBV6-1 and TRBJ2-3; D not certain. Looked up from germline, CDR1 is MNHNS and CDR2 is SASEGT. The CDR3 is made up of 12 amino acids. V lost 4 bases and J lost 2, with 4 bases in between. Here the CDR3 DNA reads TGTGCCAGCAGTGCCTTCACAGATACGCAGTATTTT. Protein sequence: CASSAFTDTQYF.

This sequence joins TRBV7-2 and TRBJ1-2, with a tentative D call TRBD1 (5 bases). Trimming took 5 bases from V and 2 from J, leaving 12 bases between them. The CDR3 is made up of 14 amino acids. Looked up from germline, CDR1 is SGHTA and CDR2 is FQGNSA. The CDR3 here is CASSPSGSNYGYTF. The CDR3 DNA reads TGTGCCAGCAGCCCCTCAGGGTCGAACTATGGCTACACCTTC.

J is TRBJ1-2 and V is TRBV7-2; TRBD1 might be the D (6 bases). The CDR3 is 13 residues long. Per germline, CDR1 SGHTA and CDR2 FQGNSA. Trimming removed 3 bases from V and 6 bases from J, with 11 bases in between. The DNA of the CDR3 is TGTGCCAGCAGCTTCGGCAGGGGTCATGGCTACACCTTC. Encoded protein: CASSFGRGHGYTF.

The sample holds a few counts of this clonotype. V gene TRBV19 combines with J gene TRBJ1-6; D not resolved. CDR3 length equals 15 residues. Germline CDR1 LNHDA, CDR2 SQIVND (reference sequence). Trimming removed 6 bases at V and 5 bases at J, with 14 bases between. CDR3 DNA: TGTGCCAGTAGACTGTGGGCAGGCGATAATTCACCCCTCCACTTT. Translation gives CASRLWAGDNSPLHF.

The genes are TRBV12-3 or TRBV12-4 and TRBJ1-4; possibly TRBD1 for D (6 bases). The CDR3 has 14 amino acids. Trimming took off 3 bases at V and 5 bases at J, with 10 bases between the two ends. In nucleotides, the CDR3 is TGTGCCAGCAGTTTCACAGGGATAAATGAAAAACTGTTTTTT. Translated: CASSFTGINEKLFF.

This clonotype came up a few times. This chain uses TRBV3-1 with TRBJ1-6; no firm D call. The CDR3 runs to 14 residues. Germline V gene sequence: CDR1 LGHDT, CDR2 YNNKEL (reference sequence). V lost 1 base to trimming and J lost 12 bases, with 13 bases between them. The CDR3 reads CASSQGGQPRPLHF. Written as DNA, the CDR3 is TGTGCCAGCAGCCAAGGCGGGCAGCCTCGACCCCTCCACTTT.